The entry below describes one TCR beta chain. This clone was detected only a few times. What antigen it recognizes has not been identified. No much larger clonotype is one base removed from it; base qualities were not supplied. Including the terminal cysteine and phenylalanine, the CDR3 comprises 13 residues. Here the CDR3 DNA is all that survives: 39 bases in frame from base 1. V loses 8 bases of germline sequence and J loses 6 bases, and the interval between the two ends is 13 bases. CDR1 MNHNS and CDR2 SASEGT are derived from the germline V gene. The data are from a study of regulatory and conventional T cells in RAG deficiency (dated by TCRdb to the late 2010s). Study-wide context: The study used high-throughput TCR beta sequencing to compare repertoire diversity and composition of Treg, conventional CD4+ and CD8+ T cells between RAG-deficient patients and healthy controls. The study at large found these results: In Omenn syndrome patients, sorted CD25-high CD127-low cells may represent peripherally activated cells rather than bona fide Treg cells. Compared with control T-cell subpopulations, RAG-deficient patients had much lower Shannon entropy and higher Simpson indices. Shorter CDR3 lengths were found in all patient T-cell subsets, and >75% Treg-Tconv repertoire overlap at nucleotide and amino acid level was observed in Omenn syndrome patients. Compared with controls, Omenn syndrome and CID/AS patients had about 97-fold fewer unique TCR beta sequences in Treg cells, whereas the reduction in the other subsets was around 9.1-fold. For some subjects, some analyses of T-cell subsets were not performed.

The library was built by means of the immunoSEQ multiplex PCR assay. Rearranged TCR beta chain products were amplified from the genomic DNA of sorted T-cell subsets and were then sequenced. In the authors' own workflow: Shannon entropy and Simpson indices were used to measure how diverse the repertoire of productive TCR beta rearrangements was. Clonal expansion was assessed using the summed frequency of the 100 most abundant productive TCR beta clonotypes among total reads. The TRB repertoires were scored with a self-reactivity index that is based on amino acid usage at CDR3beta positions 6 and 7. Two-way ANOVA was used for repertoire analyses, while Student t or Mann-Whitney tests were used for flow cytometric analyses. The table comes from immuneACCESS by way of TCRdb, which keeps in-frame sequences with V and J called. Part of the clones is missing from these tables; in studies checked, under half for an unresolved V gene and the rest for unknown reasons. From that table come the V and J calls and clone size; the DNA was used to work out D and trimming. The sample includes under 15,000 clones, with approximately 95% observed a single time. In total, the top ten clones hold approximately 1.5% of the sample.

Before genomic DNA was extracted, regulatory T cells were isolated from blood as CD4+CD25-high CD127-low cells. Repertoire analyses used roughly 8 healthy control donors as the comparison group. These same records also appear under a second study, on regulatory T cells. As described in the second report: For the multiplex PCR, 52 forward TRBV primers and 13 reverse TRBJ primers were used, and amplification bias was corrected with both assay-based and computational methods. In patients, repertoires had restricted unique TRB V-J pairs and skewed V and J gene usage, with regulatory T cells showing the most marked changes. The study compared T-cell receptor beta repertoires of sorted regulatory, conventional CD4+ and CD8+ T cells between CD3G-deficient patients and healthy controls. Ficoll density separation was used to isolate peripheral blood mononuclear cells. Within the immunoSEQ assay, multiplex PCR amplified rearranged TRB loci from genomic DNA. An Illumina HiSeq platform was used to sequence the TRB amplicons. Custom algorithms error-filtered the raw sequences and aligned them to reference gene sequences, after which the immunoSEQ online tools were used for analysis. Frequencies of productive and nonproductive TRB rearrangements were assessed among unique sequences as well as among total sequences. For group comparisons, t tests, Mann-Whitney tests or two-way ANOVA were performed in Prism software.

The rearrangement joined TRBV6-1 to TRBJ1-4; a confident D gene designation cannot be given. The sequencing input was CD127- CD25+ CD4+ Tregs sorted from blood. The clonotype comes from a human donor in good health. CDR3 reads: CASGRETDEKLFF. The sequence in DNA is TGTGCCAGCGGTCGGGAGACCGATGAAAAACTGTTTTTT.